These 29 T cell receptor beta chains originate from one sample sequenced in a study of shared clonotypes between healthy human individuals. The assay was immunoSEQ multiplex PCR, and TCRdb's table has in-frame clones only and misses some. This sample yields 2 million to 2.5 million clones, of which approximately 94% are seen a single time; roughly 0.13% belongs to the top ten. The sequencing sample was made of naive CD4+ T cells sorted from blood. Sample subset: CD45RA+ positively selected. These receptors all come from a man aged 18 to 30 in good health.

The chain carries TRBV2 and TRBJ2-5; D ambiguous. Trimming left V 2 bases short and J 2 bases short, with 9 bases between. There are 14 residues in the CDR3. Germline V CDR1 and CDR2: SNHLY, FYNNEI. The CDR3 sequence is CASSESHFQETQYF. The CDR3 DNA is TGTGCCAGCAGTGAAAGTCACTTTCAAGAGACCCAGTACTTC.

V is TRBV6-5 and J is TRBJ1-3, with 12 positions matching TRBD1. The CDR3 consists of 16 residues. Germline CDR1 is MNHEY and CDR2 is SVGAGI. V shed 0 bases, J shed 5 bases, and the junction held 2 bases outside the gene matches. CDR3 protein: CASSYSGTGGRNTIYF. The DNA for the CDR3 is TGTGCCAGCAGTTACTCAGGGACAGGGGGCAGAAACACCATATATTTT.

The chain links TRBV18 to TRBJ2-1; TRBD2 aligns across 7 bases. This CDR3 is built from 14 residues. J lost 10 bases, V lost 3 bases, and 9 bases had no gene match. Germline values: CDR1 KGHSH, CDR2 LQKENI. Written as DNA, the CDR3 is TGTGCCAGCTCACCGTGGGAGGGGACCGTGGAGCAGTTCTTC. Amino acids: CASSPWEGTVEQFF.

The chain employs TRBV5-7 and TRBJ1-5; the D is unclear. TRBV5-7 is placed among ORFs of uncertain function. The V end lost 2 bases, the J end lost 2 bases, and 8 bases lay between the germline ends. There are 14 residues in the CDR3. In nucleotides, the CDR3 is TGTGCCAGCAGCTTCGTGAGGGGCAATCAGCCCCAGCATTTT. Protein product: CASSFVRGNQPQHF.

J is TRBJ2-5 and V is TRBV7-8; possible D gene TRBD1, 6 bases. Germline CDR1 and CDR2: SGHVS and FQNEAQ. Trimming took off 5 bases at V and 3 bases at J, with 13 bases between the two ends. The CDR3 covers 14 residues. As DNA, the CDR3 is TGTGCCAGCAGCCCCTTGAGGGGGAAAGAGACCCAGTACTTC. This encodes CASSPLRGKETQYF.

The gene calls are TRBV7-8 and TRBJ2-7, with 10 positions matching TRBD2. The CDR3 runs to 15 residues. Germline V gene sequence: CDR1 SGHVS, CDR2 FQNEAQ. Losses at the gene ends were 0 bases for V and 4 bases for J; bases not matched to a gene: 3. For the CDR3, the DNA is TGTGCCAGCAGCTTAGCGACTAGCGGGTTTTACGAGCAGTACTTC. Encoded protein: CASSLATSGFYEQYF.

The chain is built from TRBV6-6 and TRBJ2-7; D unclear. Germline CDR1 MNHNY, CDR2 SVGAGI (reference sequence). V lost 7 bases, J lost 7 bases, and 11 bases lay in between. CDR3 length equals 11 residues. In DNA, the CDR3 is TGTGCCAGCACGACGGTGGGGGAGCAGTACTTC. Protein sequence: CASTTVGEQYF.

The V gene is TRBV30, the J gene TRBJ1-5; D ambiguous. CDR3 length: 13 amino acids. CDR1 and CDR2 (germline): GTSNPN, SVGIG (reference sequence). The ends were cut back, 4 bases at V and 4 bases at J, with 11 bases in the middle. CDR3: CAWTPAGNQPQHF. The CDR3 DNA follows: TGTGCCTGGACCCCGGCAGGTAATCAGCCCCAGCATTTT.

J is TRBJ2-7 and V is TRBV19; D might be TRBD1 (5 bases). CDR3 size: 14 residues. Germline V gene data show CDR1 as LNHDA and CDR2 as SQIVND (reference sequence). Trimming took off 1 base at V and 3 bases at J, with 10 bases between the two ends. This CDR3 reads CASSIADRLYEQYF. CDR3 sequence (DNA): TGTGCCAGTAGTATAGCTGACAGACTCTACGAGCAGTACTTC.

This chain joins TRBV5-4 and TRBJ2-5; TRBD1 aligns across 10 bases. V shed 0 bases, J shed 5 bases, and the junction held 4 bases outside the gene matches. Germline loops: CDR1 SGHNT, CDR2 YYREEE (reference sequence). The CDR3 is made up of 15 amino acids. The CDR3 DNA sequence: TGTGCCAGCAGCTTGGGGGGACAGGGGTTGGAGACCCAGTACTTC. Translating it yields CASSLGGQGLETQYF. The full variable domain, its missing parts supplied by reference TRBV5-4 and TRBJ2-5, is ETGVTQSPTHLIKTRGQQVTLRCSSQSGHNTVSWYQQALGQGPQFIFQYYREEENGRGNFPPRFSGLQFPNYSSELNVNALELDDSALYLCASSLGGQGLETQYFGPGTRLLVL.

The J gene is TRBJ2-1, the V gene TRBV18; 14 bases are shared with TRBD2. The CDR3 is made up of 19 amino acids. V gave up 4 bases and J gave up 4 bases; unmatched junction bases: 12. CDR1 is KGHSH, CDR2 LQKENI, per germline. As DNA, the CDR3 is TGTGCCAGCTCACTTTTCTCTGGGACTAGCGGGAGTGGTTACAATGAGCAGTTCTTC. The encoded protein is CASSLFSGTSGSGYNEQFF.

The chain employs TRBV5-6 and TRBJ2-5; TRBD2 aligns across 9 bases. The CDR3 is 15 residues long. Germline V gene data show CDR1 as SGHDT and CDR2 as YYEEEE. The trim removed 2 bases at V and 9 bases at J, leaving 11 bases unmatched. CDR3 amino acids: CASSFRGLAPGAQYF. The CDR3 region has the DNA TGTGCCAGCAGCTTCAGGGGACTAGCTCCCGGGGCCCAGTACTTC.

This rearrangement joins TRBV4-1 to TRBJ2-5; the D call may be TRBD1 or TRBD2 (5 bases each). The CDR3 is 19 amino acids. Germline lookup yields CDR1 MGHRA and CDR2 YSYEKL. V gave up 0 bases and J gave up 2 bases, with 22 bases separating them. CDR3 amino acids: CASSQDGGTQTLQQETQYF. The CDR3 DNA reads as TGCGCCAGCAGCCAAGATGGGGGAACCCAAACCCTACAACAAGAGACCCAGTACTTC.

A single count supports this clone. This chain links TRBV4-3 with TRBJ1-6; 7 bases fit TRBD1. From germline, CDR1 is LGHNA and CDR2 YSLEER. With 2 bases clipped from V and 6 bases from J, the junction kept 7 bases outside the gene matches. The CDR3 extends over 16 amino acids. CDR3 loop: CASSQLGGVGNSPLHF. Written as DNA, the CDR3 is TGCGCCAGCAGCCAATTAGGGGGCGTAGGTAATTCACCCCTCCACTTT.

This chain uses TRBV6-5 with TRBJ2-1; 7 nucleotides line up with TRBD2. Germline CDR1 is MNHEY and CDR2 is SVGAGI. The V gene end was trimmed by 3 bases and the J gene end by 10 bases; junction bases not matched to a gene: 15. The CDR3 is 16 amino acids. CDR3 region: CASSYTDGGRWVEQFF. The CDR3 DNA is TGTGCCAGCAGTTATACCGACGGGGGGAGGTGGGTGGAGCAGTTCTTC.

V gene TRBV2 combines with J gene TRBJ1-3; D is uncertain. Trimming shortened V by 4 bases and J by 3 bases, and 1 base separated the two germline ends. The germline V gene encodes CDR1 SNHLY and CDR2 FYNNEI. CDR3 length equals 11 residues. The CDR3 region has the DNA TGTGCCAGCAGTGTTGGAAACACCATATATTTT. It is translated as CASSVGNTIYF.

The chain has TRBV14 and TRBJ2-7; weak D call: TRBD2 (9 bases). V lost 3 bases to trimming and J lost 6 bases, with 33 bases between them. CDR3 length equals 20 residues. CDR1 and CDR2 from the germline V gene are SGHDN and FVKESK. CDR3: CASSHPDRAAEAKREAEQYF. DNA for the CDR3: TGTGCCAGCAGCCACCCGGACAGGGCAGCGGAGGCCAAGCGGGAGGCCGAGCAGTACTTC. Variable domain in full (rest from reference TRBV14 and TRBJ2-7): EAGVTQFPSHSVIEKGQTVTLRCDPISGHDNLYWYRRVMGKEIKFLLHFVKESKQDESGMPNNRFLAERTGGTYSTLKVQPAELEDSGVYFCASSHPDRAAEAKREAEQYFGPGTRLTVT.

This chain uses TRBV12-5 with TRBJ1-1; D gene ambiguous. V gave up 6 bases and J gave up 1 base, with 12 bases separating them. The germline V gene has CDR1 LGHNT and CDR2 FRNRAP. There are 14 residues in the CDR3. CDR3 protein: CASGPRAENTEAFF. In DNA, the CDR3 is TGTGCTAGTGGACCAAGGGCGGAGAACACTGAAGCTTTCTTT.

The chain carries TRBV19 and TRBJ2-2; TRBD2 aligns across 7 bases. The trim removed 3 bases at V and 5 bases at J, leaving 6 bases unmatched. The CDR3 spans 15 residues. Per the germline V gene, CDR1 is LNHDA and CDR2 is SQIVND (reference sequence). DNA for the CDR3: TGTGCCAGTAGTATTGAACTAGCGCCAACCGGGGAGCTGTTTTTT. The encoded protein is CASSIELAPTGELFF.

CDR3 in amino acids: CASSLGPENTEAFF. CDR3 DNA: TGTGCCAGCAGCTTAGGTCCAGAGAACACTGAAGCTTTCTTT. V usage is TRBV7-9 and J usage is TRBJ1-1, with D unresolved. This CDR3 has 14 amino acids. Trimming took 1 base from V and 1 from J, leaving 7 bases between them. Germline-derived CDR1 and CDR2 are SEHNR and FQNEAQ (reference sequence).

The chain joins TRBV10-3 to TRBJ2-3, with 7 bases lining up with TRBD2. The CDR3 runs to 13 residues. The trim removed 7 bases at V and 3 bases at J, leaving 4 bases unmatched. Germline values: CDR1 ENHRY, CDR2 SYGVKD. CDR3 amino acids: CAINLAVTDTQYF. DNA of the CDR3: TGTGCCATCAATCTAGCGGTTACAGATACGCAGTATTTT.

The chain recombines TRBV29-1 with TRBJ2-7; 7 nucleotides match TRBD2. The CDR3 runs 15 residues. Germline CDR1 is SQVTM and CDR2 is ANQGSEA. Trimming cost V 7 bases and J 2 bases; bases outside gene matches: 14. CDR3 sequence reads: CSAGPRLAEPYEQYF. The CDR3 DNA reads TGCAGCGCCGGTCCCCGGCTAGCGGAGCCCTACGAGCAGTACTTC.

This clone was seen once. The genes are TRBV2 and TRBJ1-3; D uncertain. V was shortened by 2 bases and J by 0 bases, with 11 bases between the two germline ends. The CDR3 totals 16 residues. Germline V lookup: CDR1 SNHLY, CDR2 FYNNEI. In DNA, the CDR3 is TGTGCCAGCAGTGAAAGAGAAGCTGTCTCTGGAAACACCATATATTTT. Amino acid sequence: CASSEREAVSGNTIYF.

On this clone itself: This CDR3 is also generated by other DNA sequences in the sample. This chain uses TRBV27 with TRBJ1-1; D uncertain. The V end lost 8 bases, the J end lost 2 bases, and 9 bases lay between the germline ends. The CDR3 totals 12 residues. Germline V gives CDR1 MNHEY, CDR2 SMNVEV (reference sequence). As DNA, the CDR3 is TGTGCCAGCTCCAGTGTCAACACTGAAGCTTTCTTT. It specifies CASSSVNTEAFF.

This clone was counted only a few times. The chain recombines TRBV19 with TRBJ1-2, with D perhaps matching TRBD1 (5 bases). The CDR3 totals 13 residues. Trimming stripped 5 bases from V and 4 bases from J, with 11 bases between. Germline V gene data show CDR1 as LNHDA and CDR2 as SQIVND (reference sequence). The chain's CDR3 is CASSQGTSYGYTF. As DNA, the CDR3 is TGTGCCAGTAGTCAGGGTACTTCCTATGGCTACACCTTC.

In this sample, this clone turned up once. The chain employs TRBV5-1 and TRBJ2-5; 7 bases are a match to TRBD2. The CDR3 is made up of 16 amino acids. V gave up 4 bases and J gave up 4 bases; unmatched junction bases: 13. CDR1 and CDR2 (germline): SGHRS, YFSETQ. The CDR3 coding sequence is TGCGCCAGCAGCCCATGGAGGGCGGGAGTCAGAGAGACCCAGTACTTC. It translates to CASSPWRAGVRETQYF.

This chain connects TRBV6-6 to TRBJ2-7, with 11 bases lining up with TRBD2. After removal of 0 bases from V and 7 bases from J, the junction contained 5 bases not matched to a gene. Germline V lookup: CDR1 MNHNY, CDR2 SVGAGI (reference sequence). This CDR3 has 15 amino acids. The CDR3, as DNA: TGTGCCAGCAGTTACTCTTCACTAGCGGGAGTTGAGCAGTACTTC. It specifies CASSYSSLAGVEQYF.

The J gene is TRBJ2-3, the V gene TRBV7-9; 10 bases align to TRBD2. From germline, CDR1 is SEHNR and CDR2 FQNEAQ (reference sequence). This CDR3 contains 14 residues. V trimming: 10 bases; J trimming: 2 bases; junction bases outside the gene matches: 6. CDR3 protein: CAIRTSGNTDTQYF. The CDR3 DNA follows: TGTGCCATCAGGACTAGCGGAAACACAGATACGCAGTATTTT. Drawing the rest from reference TRBV7-9 and TRBJ2-3, the complete variable domain is DTGVSQNPRHKITKRGQNVTFRCDPISEHNRLYWYRQTLGQGPEFLTYFQNEAQLEKSRLLSDRFSAERPKGSFSTLEIQRTEQGDSAMYLCAIRTSGNTDTQYFGPGTRLTVL.

The chain recombines TRBV28 with TRBJ1-2, with TRBD1 matching over 10 bases. With 8 bases clipped from V and 6 bases from J, the junction kept 3 bases outside the gene matches. The CDR3 is made up of 12 amino acids. Germline values: CDR1 MDHEN, CDR2 SYDVKM. CDR3 sequence reads: CASRDRGNGYTF. DNA for the CDR3: TGTGCCAGCCGGGACAGGGGAAATGGCTACACCTTC.